This TCR beta chain was observed in a study of blood T cell repertoires in COVID-19. About the study: PBMCs, B-cell-depleted T cells, or T cells were the source of the cDNA or gDNA that made up the material.

CDR1 is MNHNY, CDR2 SVGAGI, per germline (reference sequence). V gave up 6 bases and J gave up 2 bases; unmatched junction bases: 7. CDR3 length equals 15 residues. Assay: immunoSEQ multiplex PCR; the TCRdb copy retains only in-frame clones and omits some. The profile shows 150,000 or so clones, about 89% of them singletons. The sequenced sample consisted of peripheral blood. The rearrangement uses TRBV6-6 and TRBJ2-5, with 9 bases fitting TRBD1. The receptor comes from a man older than 75 with acute or convalescent COVID-19. The CDR3 region has the DNA TGTGCCAGCAGAAAGATGGGACAGGGTCAAGAGACCCAGTACTTC. Protein product: CASRKMGQGQETQYF.